Each of the 32 T cell receptor beta chains below was sequenced from the same sample in a study of lymphopenia after photon versus proton radiotherapy. Sequencing used immunoSEQ multiplex PCR; TCRdb keeps in-frame clones, though not all of them. The sample lists tens of thousands of clones, 65% to 90% occurring once. The material was peripheral blood, obtained from a patient treated with photon-based radiotherapy. The receptor source for this set is a man aged 40-55 years with gastric cancer.

For this clone: Different DNA sequences within this sample yield the same CDR3. The chain has TRBV11-2 and TRBJ1-2, with 7 bases fitting TRBD1. CDR1 SGHAT and CDR2 FQNNGV come from the germline V gene. The J segment lost 2 bases and the V segment lost 5 bases, leaving 2 bases of the junction unmatched. The CDR3 covers 13 residues. CDR3 nucleotide sequence: TGTGCCAGCAGCCCGACAGGGAACTATGGCTACACCTTC. Its protein is CASSPTGNYGYTF.

The V and J genes are TRBV29-1 and TRBJ2-1; TRBD1 aligns across 9 bases. Germline CDR1 is SQVTM and CDR2 is ANQGSEA. The CDR3 has 18 amino acids. After removal of 4 bases from V and 0 bases from J, the junction contained 13 bases not matched to a gene. Here the CDR3 reads CSVVLPPTGGDSYNEQFF. CDR3 in DNA: TGCAGCGTTGTTTTGCCGCCGACAGGGGGTGACTCCTACAATGAGCAGTTCTTC.

This chain joins TRBV2 and TRBJ2-7, with D perhaps TRBD1 (6 bases). Trimming shortened V by 6 bases and J by 3 bases, and 21 bases separated the two germline ends. CDR1 is SNHLY and CDR2 is FYNNEI in the germline V gene. The CDR3 length is 16 residues. CDR3 in amino acids: CASSLFPGTLDYEQYF. For the CDR3, the DNA is TGTGCCAGCAGCTTATTTCCGGGGACACTTGACTACGAGCAGTACTTC.

The chain has TRBV7-2 and TRBJ2-3; unclear D gene. CDR3 length equals 13 residues. Trimming left V 5 bases short and J 6 bases short, with 12 bases between. CDR1 and CDR2 from the germline V gene are SGHTA and FQGNSA. CDR3: CASSRTTRDTQYF. The CDR3 DNA reads as TGTGCCAGCAGCCGTACGACCCGCGATACGCAGTATTTT. Variable domain in full (rest from reference TRBV7-2 and TRBJ2-3): GAGVSQSPSNKVTEKGKDVELRCDPISGHTALYWYRQSLGQGLEFLIYFQGNSAPDKSGLPSDRFSAERTGGSVSTLTIQRTQQEDSAVYLCASSRTTRDTQYFGPGTRLTVL.

This chain connects TRBV27 to TRBJ1-5; D remains unclear. The CDR3 totals 18 residues. Trimming shortened V by 4 bases and J by 0 bases, and 19 bases separated the two germline ends. Germline values: CDR1 MNHEY, CDR2 SMNVEV (reference sequence). CDR3: CASSSRPGPGSSNQPQHF. The CDR3 DNA sequence: TGTGCCAGCAGTTCCCGCCCCGGGCCTGGAAGTAGCAATCAGCCCCAGCATTTT.

This chain links TRBV5-1 with TRBJ2-5; TRBD1 or TRBD2 may be the D gene (5 bases each). The CDR3 sequence is 13 residues long. Germline values: CDR1 SGHRS, CDR2 YFSETQ. V lost 4 bases, J lost 6 bases, and 13 bases lay in between. DNA for the CDR3: TGCGCCAGCAGCCCGGGACGGGAAAAGACCCAGTACTTC. Encoded protein: CASSPGREKTQYF. The full variable domain, in which reference TRBV5-1 and TRBJ2-5 provide the parts outside the CDR3, is KAGVTQTPRYLIKTRGQQVTLSCSPISGHRSVSWYQQTPGQGLQFLFEYFSETQRNKGNFPGRFSGRQFSNSRSEMNVSTLELGDSALYLCASSPGREKTQYFGPGTRLLVL.

The rearrangement uses TRBV6-6 and TRBJ1-4; 9 nucleotides match TRBD1. The CDR3 extends over 16 amino acids. Trimming cost V 3 bases and J 3 bases; bases outside gene matches: 5. Germline-derived CDR1 and CDR2 are MNHNY and SVGAGI (reference sequence). The CDR3 protein is CASSYPGQGANEKLFF. CDR3 DNA: TGTGCCAGCAGTTATCCGGGACAGGGTGCTAATGAAAAACTGTTTTTT.

The rearrangement uses TRBV7-9 and TRBJ1-4; 9 bases are a match to TRBD1. CDR1 and CDR2 (germline): SEHNR, FQNEAQ (reference sequence). This CDR3 is built from 15 residues. Unmatched junction bases numbered 7, after V lost 5 bases and J lost 6 bases. The CDR3 nucleotides read TGTGCCAGCAGCGCAGGGACAGGGACTTATGAAAAACTGTTTTTT. Amino acid sequence: CASSAGTGTYEKLFF.

The CDR3, as DNA: TGCAGTGCCACCCGATTTACGCAGTATTTT. It translates to CSATRFTQYF. The chain recombines TRBV20-1 with TRBJ2-3; D is unresolved. The CDR3 contains 10 residues. Trimming took 6 bases from V and 8 from J, leaving 9 bases between them. The germline gives CDR1 DFQATT, CDR2 SNEGSKA (reference sequence).

In its sample, this clone was seen once. The rearrangement joins TRBV2 to TRBJ2-7; 9 bases are shared with TRBD1. V shed 7 bases, J shed 0 bases, and the junction held 4 bases outside the gene matches. This CDR3 comprises 14 residues. Germline V gives CDR1 SNHLY, CDR2 FYNNEI. The CDR3 bases are TGTGCCAGCAAAGGGACAGGGAGCTCCTACGAGCAGTACTTC. Amino acid sequence: CASKGTGSSYEQYF.

This chain connects TRBV11-3 to TRBJ2-7; D might be TRBD2 (6 bases). The CDR3 runs 13 residues. CDR1 is SGHNT and CDR2 is YENEEA in the germline V gene. The ends were cut back, 5 bases at V and 6 bases at J, with 14 bases in the middle. The CDR3 sequence is CASSQTLGGEQYF. As DNA, the CDR3 is TGTGCCAGCAGCCAGACCCTGGGGGGCGAGCAGTACTTC.

The chain couples TRBV6-1 to TRBJ1-5; D might be TRBD1 (5 bases). CDR3 length: 14 amino acids. Per germline, CDR1 MNHNS and CDR2 SASEGT. Trimming shortened V by 4 bases and J by 1 base, and 8 bases separated the two germline ends. CDR3 sequence: CASSVGPSNQPQHF. The CDR3 nucleotides are TGTGCCAGCAGTGTGGGGCCAAGCAATCAGCCCCAGCATTTT.

The rearrangement links TRBV7-2 to TRBJ2-3; no definite D call. The V end was cut by 1 base, the J end by 0 bases, with 14 bases between. CDR1 is SGHTA and CDR2 is FQGNSA in the germline V gene. CDR3 size: 17 residues. In DNA form, the CDR3 reads TGTGCCAGCAGCTTAGGGGGATCATCCTCTAGCACAGATACGCAGTATTTT. It specifies CASSLGGSSSSTDTQYF.

The V gene is TRBV7-2, the J gene TRBJ2-2; D gene ambiguous. V was pared by 4 bases and J by 3 bases, with 3 bases between. This CDR3 region has 12 residues. Per germline, CDR1 SGHTA and CDR2 FQGNSA. The CDR3 loop is CASSSDTGELFF. CDR3 in DNA: TGTGCCAGCAGCTCGGACACCGGGGAGCTGTTTTTT.

The V gene is TRBV7-9, the J gene TRBJ1-2, with 11 bases lining up with TRBD1. This CDR3 has 14 amino acids. Germline lookup yields CDR1 SEHNR and CDR2 FQNEAQ (reference sequence). V dropped 5 bases and J dropped 7; count of bases not matched to a gene: 6. The CDR3 spells CASSPRTGGGGYTF. The CDR3, as DNA: TGTGCCAGCAGCCCCCGGACAGGGGGCGGTGGCTACACCTTC.

The CDR3 sequence: CASSLYVMGVMSYNEQFF. The CDR3 DNA sequence: TGTGCCAGCAGCTTATATGTCATGGGGGTAATGTCCTACAATGAGCAGTTCTTC. V and J are TRBV7-2 and TRBJ2-1; possibly TRBD1 or TRBD2 for D (5 bases each). CDR1 is SGHTA, CDR2 FQGNSA, per germline. The V gene lost 2 bases and the J gene lost 1 base, with 18 bases spanning the gap. CDR3 length: 18 residues.

The J gene is TRBJ2-6, the V gene TRBV27, with D possibly matching TRBD2 (6 bases). Trimming shortened V by 6 bases and J by 3 bases, and 12 bases separated the two germline ends. CDR1 and CDR2 from the germline V gene are MNHEY and SMNVEV (reference sequence). This CDR3 region has 15 residues. CDR3 loop: CASSPLGGGANVLTF. CDR3 DNA sequence: TGTGCCAGCAGCCCTCTGGGGGGTGGGGCCAACGTCCTGACTTTC.

This chain joins TRBV11-2 and TRBJ2-5; D not resolved. In germline, CDR1 is SGHAT, CDR2 FQNNGV. The V gene lost 2 bases and the J gene lost 4 bases, with 11 bases spanning the gap. The CDR3 consists of 14 residues. The CDR3 spells CASSLSDGGETQYF. CDR3 sequence (DNA): TGTGCCAGCAGCTTATCGGACGGCGGAGAGACCCAGTACTTC.

This chain connects TRBV7-3 to TRBJ2-3; D remains unclear. Per germline, CDR1 SGHTA and CDR2 FQGTGA. Trimming removed 3 bases at V and 6 bases at J, with 7 bases between. There are 12 residues in the CDR3. The CDR3 bases are TGTGCCAGCAGCTTGCCTATGGATACGCAGTATTTT. Residues: CASSLPMDTQYF.

This clone came up a few times. This sample includes further DNA sequences coding for the same CDR3. J is TRBJ2-1 and V is TRBV5-1; TRBD1 is a possible D gene (5 bases). Germline loops: CDR1 SGHRS, CDR2 YFSETQ. The CDR3 is made up of 13 amino acids. V dropped 0 bases and J dropped 8 bases, with 9 bases sitting between them. The CDR3 DNA reads TGCGCCAGCAGCTTGGGGGGCCTCGATGAGCAGTTCTTC. Translating it yields CASSLGGLDEQFF.

The J gene is TRBJ2-7, the V gene TRBV19; D unclear. CDR1 LNHDA and CDR2 SQIVND come from the germline V gene (reference sequence). The V and J ends lost 4 bases and 8 bases respectively, with 9 bases between them. This CDR3 contains 11 residues. The chain's CDR3 is CASSTGFQQYF. The CDR3 DNA sequence: TGTGCCAGTAGTACAGGCTTCCAGCAGTACTTC.

The chain employs TRBV11-3 and TRBJ1-1, with a tentative D call TRBD1 (6 bases). Trimming pared 5 bases from V and 8 bases from J, leaving 12 bases between. Germline-derived CDR1 and CDR2 are SGHNT and YENEEA. The CDR3 runs to 12 residues. CDR3: CASSKGGGEAFF. CDR3 bases: TGTGCCAGCAGCAAGGGGGGCGGGGAAGCTTTCTTT.

The chain uses TRBV12-5 and TRBJ2-3, with 9 bases matching TRBD2. Germline trimming cut 5 bases from V and 6 bases from J; bases unmatched to any gene: 12. Germline assignment: CDR1 LGHNT and CDR2 FRNRAP. CDR3 length: 16 amino acids. The CDR3 DNA sequence: TGTGCTAGTGGTGCTCACTGGGTCGCGGGGGGGGATACGCAGTATTTT. Translated: CASGAHWVAGGDTQYF.

In its sample, this clone was seen a few times. The rearrangement uses TRBV5-6 and TRBJ2-7; D perhaps matches TRBD1 (6 bases). The length of the CDR3 is 16 residues. Germline values: CDR1 SGHDT, CDR2 YYEEEE. Trimming pared 4 bases from V and 0 bases from J, leaving 17 bases between. The CDR3 here is CASSRWGQSYSYEQYF. DNA of the CDR3: TGTGCCAGCAGCCGGTGGGGGCAGTCCTACTCCTACGAGCAGTACTTC.

This rearrangement joins TRBV6-5 to TRBJ1-3, with D perhaps matching TRBD1 (6 bases). Germline V gene sequence: CDR1 MNHEY, CDR2 SVGAGI. The CDR3 has 15 amino acids. Between the trimmed V and J ends, which lost 10 bases and 0 bases, there was a span of 16 bases. CDR3 region: CATRRGATSGNTIYF. The CDR3 coding sequence is TGTGCCACCCGGCGGGGGGCTACCTCTGGAAACACCATATATTTT.

The chain combines TRBV18 with TRBJ2-3; TRBD1 might be the D (6 bases). V dropped 4 bases and J dropped 6 bases, with 11 bases sitting between them. The CDR3 totals 13 residues. From germline, CDR1 is KGHSH and CDR2 LQKENI. The CDR3 coding sequence is TGTGCCAGCTCACGGGGGCCGCAGGATACGCAGTATTTT. It encodes CASSRGPQDTQYF. Using reference TRBV18 and TRBJ2-3 for the parts outside the CDR3, the full variable domain is NAGVMQNPRHLVRRRGQEARLRCSPMKGHSHVYWYRQLPEEGLKFMVYLQKENIIDESGMPKERFSAEFPKEGPSILRIQQVVRGDSAAYFCASSRGPQDTQYFGPGTRLTVL.

The rearrangement joins TRBV19 to TRBJ1-2; no reliable D call. The CDR3 totals 14 residues. The ends were cut back, 1 base at V and 2 bases at J, with 8 bases in the middle. Germline CDR1 and CDR2: LNHDA and SQIVND (reference sequence). The CDR3 here is CASSIGRQNYGYTF. The CDR3 DNA follows: TGTGCCAGTAGTATAGGAAGACAAAACTATGGCTACACCTTC.

The V and J genes are TRBV6-5 and TRBJ1-1; D is possibly TRBD1 (6 bases). Trimming left V 8 bases short and J 8 bases short, with 12 bases between. The V gene's germline CDR1 is MNHEY and CDR2 SVGAGI. The CDR3 spans 11 residues. CDR3: CASQQGGEAFF. The CDR3, as DNA: TGTGCCAGCCAACAGGGAGGCGAAGCTTTCTTT.

The V call is TRBV11-1, the J call TRBJ2-1; tentatively, D is TRBD1 (5 bases). This CDR3 is 13 amino acids long. V shed 5 bases and J shed 9 bases, with 14 bases lying between them. Germline values: CDR1 SGHAT, CDR2 FQDESV (reference sequence). In DNA, the CDR3 is TGTGCCAGCAGCCAAGACAGAGCCCCTGAGCAGTTCTTC. It translates to CASSQDRAPEQFF.

The chain carries TRBV18 and TRBJ1-2; D call uncertain. Trimming removed 2 bases at V and 3 bases at J, with 10 bases between. The V gene's germline CDR1 is KGHSH and CDR2 LQKENI. This CDR3 region has 14 residues. CDR3 DNA sequence: TGTGCCAGCTCACCAACGACCCAGGACTATGGCTACACCTTC. Encoded protein: CASSPTTQDYGYTF. Combining the CDR3 with reference TRBV18 and TRBJ1-2 gives the whole variable domain NAGVMQNPRHLVRRRGQEARLRCSPMKGHSHVYWYRQLPEEGLKFMVYLQKENIIDESGMPKERFSAEFPKEGPSILRIQQVVRGDSAAYFCASSPTTQDYGYTFGSGTRLTVV.

The genes are TRBV11-3 and TRBJ2-3; D not certain. The CDR3 has 15 residues. V lost 1 base and J 3 bases, leaving 11 bases between the germline ends. CDR1 is SGHNT and CDR2 is YENEEA in the germline V gene. The DNA for the CDR3 is TGTGCCAGCAGCTTAGGCCAGCTAGGAACAGATACGCAGTATTTT. It translates to CASSLGQLGTDTQYF. The entire variable domain, with the rest obtained from reference TRBV11-3 and TRBJ2-3, is as follows: EAGVVQSPRYKIIEKKQPVAFWCNPISGHNTLYWYLQNLGQGPELLIRYENEEAVDDSQLPKDRFSAERLKGVDSTLKIQPAELGDSAVYLCASSLGQLGTDTQYFGPGTRLTVL.

CDR3 in amino acids: CASKGQGGMNTEAFF. Here the CDR3 DNA reads TGTGCCAGCAAGGGACAGGGGGGGATGAACACTGAAGCTTTCTTT. This chain links TRBV7-8 with TRBJ1-1; 11 bases agree with TRBD1. Germline CDR1 SGHVS, CDR2 FQNEAQ. The CDR3 is 15 residues long. V gave up 7 bases and J gave up 0 bases; unmatched junction bases: 4.